This T cell receptor beta chain was retrieved from a study of Graves' ophthalmopathy and Graves' hyperthyroidism. Study summary: Investigators collected peripheral blood at initial diagnosis, before any treatment was given.

General study results and limits: A majority of expanded thyroid clonotypes exceeding 0.001 frequency were likewise present in blood.

Amplification from RNA transcripts yielded the TCR beta CDR3 regions. First-round RT-PCR employed HTBI primers, with a second-round multiplex PCR after it. TCRdb recomputed calls from the multiplex PCR reads with MiXCR, one row per CDR3 protein. The sample contains nearly 400,000 distinct CDR3 sequences, 15% to 20% of which appear only once. This clonotype was observed at least ten times. The antigen remains unidentified. V lost 5 bases to trimming and J lost 3 bases; unmatched junction nucleotides: 8. This CDR3 comprises 15 residues. The germline V gene has CDR1 SGHAT and CDR2 FQDESV (reference sequence). Certain patients, namely those with other autoimmune diseases, uncontrolled infections, pregnancy or lactation, were excluded.

The chain recombines TRBV11-1 with TRBJ2-3, with TRBD1 matching over 7 bases. This receptor was identified in a woman aged 18 to 35 with Graves' ophthalmopathy. Sequencing was done on a sample of peripheral blood. The CDR3 region is CASSRQGRRTDTQYF. DNA for the CDR3: TGTGCCAGCAGCCGACAGGGAAGGAGGACAGATACGCAGTATTTT.